This TCR beta chain was captured by sequencing in a study of T cells expressing NK-cell markers. TCRdb reanalyzed the 5' RACE reads and collapses them to one entry per CDR3 protein, without DNA. Its listing shows about 550,000 distinct CDR3 sequences. This CDR3 is 14 amino acids long. The germline V gene encodes CDR1 SGHVS and CDR2 FQNEAQ. This chain links TRBV7-8 with TRBJ2-5; the D call of TRBD1 rests on TCRdb alone, since no DNA is present to check it. The sequence was collected from a man between 18 and 35 years old in good health. The sample taken for sequencing was blood T cells: a sorted CD56 or NKG2C T cell subset, CD4+ or CD8+ T cells, or bulk PBMC T cells (not recorded which). The CDR3 spells CASASWRTQETQYF.